One sample yielded the 24 T cell receptor beta chains listed below, sequenced in a study of T cell repertoires in cytomegalovirus infection (dated by TCRdb to 2018 to 2020). TCRdb shows the sequencer as Illumina HiSeq 1500. TCRdb cleaned the public reads at Q25 with fastp, built clones with MiXCR and kept in-frame beta chains. Each CDR3 protein appears once, grouped with its most common genes and DNA. This sample lists just under 500,000 distinct CDR3 sequences; roughly a third were detected once. The ten biggest clones cover around a sixth of the sample. Their cognate antigens are unknown. The sample's treatment or condition label is to be understood as: in vitro stimulation with specific CMV peptide epitopes to enrich CMV-specific T cells. This specimen consisted of cultured PBMCs, obtained from culture after CMV antigen stimulation. The receptors originated from a human donor in good health (CMV status not recorded). Some clones in this sample may be carry-over from other donors' samples.

The table lists this clonotype with a few counts. The J gene is TRBJ2-5, the V gene TRBV5-5; D might be TRBD1 or TRBD2, each matching 6 bases. Germline CDR1 is SGHKS and CDR2 is YYEKEE (reference sequence). The CDR3 has 16 residues. V dropped 2 bases and J dropped 1 base, with 15 bases sitting between them. CDR3 nucleotide sequence: TGTGCCAGCAGCTTTTTCGGGGGCGACGCCCAAGAGACCCAGTACTTC. It specifies CASSFFGGDAQETQYF.

This clonotype has a handful of counts. The rearrangement uses TRBV4-3 and TRBJ2-3, with a tentative D call TRBD2 (6 bases). The CDR3 extends over 16 amino acids. The germline V gene encodes CDR1 LGHNA and CDR2 YSLEER. V lost 1 base and J lost 7, with 18 bases in between. The CDR3 DNA sequence: TGCGCCAGCAGCCAAGTAGTGGGAGGAAGTTTAAATACGCAGTATTTT. It specifies CASSQVVGGSLNTQYF.

This clonotype was found a few times. The V and J genes are TRBV19 and TRBJ1-6; D remains unclear. CDR1 is LNHDA and CDR2 is SQIVND in the germline V gene (reference sequence). CDR3 length equals 15 residues. V was trimmed by 6 bases and J by 2 bases, leaving 11 bases between them. CDR3: CASRPATTYNSPLHF. The CDR3 DNA sequence: TGTGCCAGTAGGCCCGCCACGACCTATAATTCACCCCTCCACTTT.

This chain joins TRBV12-3 or TRBV12-4 and TRBJ1-1; 7 nucleotides align to TRBD1. Trimming took 6 bases from V and 8 from J; bases not matched to a gene: 12. This CDR3 spans 14 amino acids. For the CDR3, the DNA is TGTGCCAGCAGAGAATCCGGGACAGCCTTAGAAGCTTTCTTT. Amino acids: CASRESGTALEAFF.

This clonotype was recorded a few times. The chain combines TRBV24-1 with TRBJ2-1, with D maybe TRBD1 (6 bases). Trimming left V 2 bases short and J 9 bases short, with 16 bases between. CDR1 is KGHDR, CDR2 SFDVKD, per germline. The CDR3 has 15 amino acids. For the CDR3, the DNA is TGTGCCACCAGTGATTCGTCCCGGGACATTTCTGAGCAGTTCTTC. Encoded protein: CATSDSSRDISEQFF.

J is TRBJ2-7 and V is TRBV29-1; D possibly corresponds to TRBD1 (6 bases). The CDR3 is 14 residues long. Per the germline V gene, CDR1 is SQVTM and CDR2 is ANQGSEA. The V end was cut by 4 bases, the J end by 1 base, with 14 bases between. The CDR3 loop is CSVVTGTTSYEQYF. The CDR3 DNA reads as TGCAGCGTTGTAACAGGGACGACATCCTACGAGCAGTACTTC.

This clonotype was seen many times. V and J are TRBV7-8 and TRBJ1-1; possibly TRBD1 for D (6 bases). Trimming removed 7 bases from V and 2 bases from J, with 20 bases in between. This CDR3 spans 16 amino acids. CDR1 and CDR2 from the germline V gene are SGHVS and FQNEAQ. The DNA of the CDR3 is TGTGCCAGCACCGATCCCCTTACAGGGTCCAACACTGAAGCTTTCTTT. This translates into CASTDPLTGSNTEAFF.

The V call is TRBV28, the J call TRBJ2-3; D is uncertain. CDR3 length: 14 residues. Trimming stripped 6 bases from V and 4 bases from J, with 14 bases between. The germline V gene has CDR1 MDHEN and CDR2 SYDVKM. DNA of the CDR3: TGTGCCAGCAGCCTTATCCCCGGCCCAGATACGCAGTATTTT. Amino acids: CASSLIPGPDTQYF.

The chain joins TRBV28 to TRBJ2-5; D is uncertain. CDR1 and CDR2 from the germline V gene are MDHEN and SYDVKM. V dropped 3 bases and J dropped 7 bases, with 15 bases sitting between them. CDR3 length: 14 residues. CDR3 region: CASSFAEAQRTQYF. In DNA form, the CDR3 reads TGTGCCAGCAGTTTCGCAGAGGCCCAGCGGACCCAGTACTTC.

This clonotype appeared a few times. The chain recombines TRBV29-1 with TRBJ1-1; no firm D call. This CDR3 is 11 amino acids long. Trimming shortened V by 6 bases and J by 0 bases, and 5 bases separated the two germline ends. Germline loops: CDR1 SQVTM, CDR2 ANQGSEA. The CDR3 region is CSVVMNTEAFF. The CDR3 nucleotides read TGCAGCGTAGTCATGAACACTGAAGCTTTCTTT.

This clonotype was detected many times. Written as DNA, the CDR3 is TGTGCCAGCAGCTTAGCAAGGGCGTCCTACAATGAGCAGTTCTTC. Protein product: CASSLARASYNEQFF. The V and J genes are TRBV7-2 and TRBJ2-1; D ambiguous. CDR3 size: 15 residues. Trimming took 0 bases from V and 1 from J, leaving 7 bases between them. Germline assignment: CDR1 SGHTA and CDR2 FQGNSA.

The chain carries TRBV12-3 or TRBV12-4 and TRBJ1-1; a possible D gene is TRBD1 (5 bases). This CDR3 is built from 15 residues. Trimming pared 4 bases from V and 1 base from J, leaving 13 bases between. The DNA of the CDR3 is TGTGCCAGCAGTTACGACAGAACGACGAACACTGAAGCTTTCTTT. Its translation is CASSYDRTTNTEAFF.

This CDR3 reads CASIPIRGRDRDRDEAFF. CDR3 coding DNA: TGTGCCAGCATTCCCATAAGGGGGCGCGACCGGGACAGGGATGAAGCTTTCTTT. The rearrangement uses TRBV27 and TRBJ1-1; 9 bases fit TRBD1. Germline lookup yields CDR1 MNHEY and CDR2 SMNVEV (reference sequence). The length of the CDR3 is 18 residues. The ends lost 7 bases at V and 7 bases at J; junction bases unmatched: 22.

This rearrangement joins TRBV2 to TRBJ2-3; D gene uncertain. V lost 8 bases and J lost 4, with 19 bases in between. This CDR3 is built from 15 residues. CDR1 SNHLY and CDR2 FYNNEI come from the germline V gene. CDR3 bases: TGTGCCAGCTGGACCCTGACGAAAGAGGCAGATACGCAGTATTTT. Its translation is CASWTLTKEADTQYF.

The chain joins TRBV19 to TRBJ2-6; 8 bases agree with TRBD1. The CDR3 runs to 20 residues. Trimming took 4 bases from V and 4 from J; bases not matched to a gene: 18. CDR1 and CDR2 (germline): LNHDA, SQIVND (reference sequence). The DNA of the CDR3 is TGTGCCAGTAGTACCCTGACCCAGGGGGCTGGAGGCGCAGGGGCCAACGTCCTGACTTTC. It yields the protein CASSTLTQGAGGAGANVLTF.

The chain employs TRBV7-2 and TRBJ1-4, with D unclear. Germline loops: CDR1 SGHTA, CDR2 FQGNSA. The germline V and J ends were trimmed by 5 bases and 10 bases, with 11 bases remaining between them. This CDR3 is 12 amino acids long. In nucleotides, the CDR3 is TGTGCCAGCAGCCCGAGCGTCGGAAAACTGTTTTTT. It specifies CASSPSVGKLFF. The whole variable domain, filled in from reference TRBV7-2 and TRBJ1-4, reads GAGVSQSPSNKVTEKGKDVELRCDPISGHTALYWYRQSLGQGLEFLIYFQGNSAPDKSGLPSDRFSAERTGGSVSTLTIQRTQQEDSAVYLCASSPSVGKLFFGSGTQLSVL.

V and J are TRBV10-3 and TRBJ1-1, with unresolved D. V lost 0 bases to trimming and J lost 1 base, with 3 bases between them. The germline CDR1 and CDR2 sequences are ENHRY and SYGVKD. This CDR3 is built from 13 residues. CDR3 in amino acids: CAISESWNTEAFF. CDR3 nucleotide sequence: TGTGCCATCAGTGAGTCGTGGAACACTGAAGCTTTCTTT.

This clonotype has a handful of counts. This chain uses TRBV7-9 with TRBJ1-1, with 11 bases that match TRBD1. Germline-derived CDR1 and CDR2 are SEHNR and FQNEAQ (reference sequence). The CDR3 runs 14 residues. The junction had 4 bases not matched to a gene; V was cut back by 5 bases and J by 5 bases. The CDR3 DNA reads TGTGCCAGCAGCCACGGGACAGGGGGTACTGAAGCTTTCTTT. Protein product: CASSHGTGGTEAFF.

J is TRBJ2-3 and V is TRBV11-3; 12 bases are shared with TRBD1. This CDR3 region has 15 residues. Per germline, CDR1 SGHNT and CDR2 YENEEA. The junction had 1 base not matched to a gene; V was cut back by 1 base and J by 5 bases. The CDR3, as DNA: TGTGCCAGCAGCTTAGGGGACAGGGGGCAAGATACGCAGTATTTT. Amino acids: CASSLGDRGQDTQYF.

This clonotype was picked up a small number of times. The chain is built from TRBV6-2 or TRBV6-3 and TRBJ1-5; 7 nucleotides match TRBD1. The germline gives CDR1 MNHEY, CDR2 SVGEGT. Unmatched junction bases numbered 10, after V lost 6 bases and J lost 11 bases. The CDR3 totals 13 residues. The CDR3 DNA reads as TGTGCCAGCAGCCCGGACAGGTTAAGGGCCCAGCATTTT. Translating gives CASSPDRLRAQHF.

The table lists this clonotype with a few counts. The J gene is TRBJ2-7, the V gene TRBV11-2; TRBD2 aligns across 9 bases. There are 19 residues in the CDR3. Germline trimming cut 4 bases from V and 3 bases from J; bases unmatched to any gene: 19. Per germline, CDR1 SGHAT and CDR2 FQNNGV. The CDR3 region is CASSSLKGRRAGGHYEQYV. DNA for the CDR3: TGTGCCAGCAGCTCCCTCAAAGGCCGTAGAGCGGGAGGCCACTACGAGCAGTACGTC.

The rearrangement links TRBV27 to TRBJ2-7; tentatively, D is TRBD1 (6 bases). Trimming took 4 bases from V and 2 from J, leaving 15 bases between them. Germline CDR1 MNHEY, CDR2 SMNVEV (reference sequence). The CDR3 extends over 15 amino acids. CDR3 DNA: TGTGCCAGCAGTTCAGTAGGGGGAGCAACCTACGAGCAGTACTTC. Protein sequence: CASSSVGGATYEQYF.

The chain joins TRBV12-3 or TRBV12-4 to TRBJ1-5; D perhaps matches TRBD1 (5 bases). The CDR3 has 16 residues. The V and J ends lost 1 base and 0 bases respectively, with 10 bases between them. CDR3 in DNA: TGTGCCAGCAGTTTAGGAGTGGGGCCTAGCAATCAGCCCCAGCATTTT. Its protein is CASSLGVGPSNQPQHF.

The sample holds a few counts of this clonotype. The gene calls are TRBV6-1 and TRBJ1-2; possible D gene TRBD1, 6 bases. Germline CDR1 reads MNHNS; CDR2 reads SASEGT. V was clipped by 11 bases and J by 3 bases, with 19 bases between them. The CDR3 is made up of 14 amino acids. CDR3 sequence reads: CAQLRQEGDYGYTF. The DNA for the CDR3 is TGTGCCCAGCTTCGACAGGAGGGCGACTATGGCTACACCTTC.